Included here is one T cell receptor (beta chain) sequence, with context. What it binds is not known. Via MiXCR, TCRdb re-called the 5' RACE reads, giving one row per CDR3 protein. The sample records 350,000 to 450,000 distinct CDR3 sequences, 18% being singletons. The CDR3 spans 16 residues. V lost 6 bases and J lost 7; bases outside the gene matches: 8. This entry belongs to a study of identical twins. Study outcomes and limitations: Cord blood beta clonotypes that were abundant carried fewer insertions, and memory repertoires showed no such trend.

The sequence was collected from a man aged 45-65 years in good health. Sequenced: naive T cells sorted from blood. The rearrangement joins TRBV12-3 or TRBV12-4 to TRBJ2-2; 13 bases match TRBD2. The CDR3 loop is CASSQRTSGGSGELFF. The CDR3 nucleotides are TGTGCCAGCAGCCAAAGGACTAGCGGGGGAAGCGGGGAGCTGTTTTTT.